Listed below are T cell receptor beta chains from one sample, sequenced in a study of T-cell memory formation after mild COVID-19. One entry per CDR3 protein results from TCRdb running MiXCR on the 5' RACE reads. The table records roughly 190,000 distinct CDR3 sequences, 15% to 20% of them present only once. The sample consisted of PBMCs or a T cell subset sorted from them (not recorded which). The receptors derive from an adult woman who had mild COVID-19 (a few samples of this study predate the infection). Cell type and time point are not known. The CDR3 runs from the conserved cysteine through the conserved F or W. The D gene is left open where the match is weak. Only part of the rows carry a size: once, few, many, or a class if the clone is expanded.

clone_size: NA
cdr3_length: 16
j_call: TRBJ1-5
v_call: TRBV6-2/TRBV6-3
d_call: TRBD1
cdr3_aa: CASSPGTGGLGQPQHF
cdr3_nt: TGTGCCAGCAGTCCGGGGACAGGGGGACTCGGTCAGCCCCAGCATTTT

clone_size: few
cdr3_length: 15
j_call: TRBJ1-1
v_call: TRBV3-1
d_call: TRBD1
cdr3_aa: CASAPLGQGATEAFF
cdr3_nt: TGTGCCAGCGCCCCTCTGGGGCAGGGGGCCACTGAAGCTTTCTTT

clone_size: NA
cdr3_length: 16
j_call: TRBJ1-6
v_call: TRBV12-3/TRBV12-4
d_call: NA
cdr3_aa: CASSLNAGRPNSPLHF
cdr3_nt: TGTGCCAGCAGTTTAAATGCGGGGCGGCCTAATTCACCCCTCCACTTT

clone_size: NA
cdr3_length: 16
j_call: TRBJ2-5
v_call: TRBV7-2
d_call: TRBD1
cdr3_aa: CASSRYPGTAQETQYF
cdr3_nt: TGTGCCAGCAGCAGGTATCCCGGGACAGCACAAGAGACCCAGTACTTC

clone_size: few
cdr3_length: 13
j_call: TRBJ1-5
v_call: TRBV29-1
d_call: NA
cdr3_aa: CSVEDNVGQPQHF
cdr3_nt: TGCAGCGTTGAAGATAACGTAGGGCAGCCCCAGCATTTT

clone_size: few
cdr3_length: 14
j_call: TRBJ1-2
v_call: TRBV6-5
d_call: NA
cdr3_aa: CASSPGMAGYGYAF
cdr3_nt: TGTGCCAGCAGCCCAGGGATGGCCGGCTATGGCTACGCCTTC

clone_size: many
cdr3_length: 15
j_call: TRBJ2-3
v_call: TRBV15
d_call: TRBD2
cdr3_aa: CATSIGGRDADTQYF
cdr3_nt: TGTGCCACCAGCATCGGCGGGAGAGATGCAGATACGCAGTATTTT

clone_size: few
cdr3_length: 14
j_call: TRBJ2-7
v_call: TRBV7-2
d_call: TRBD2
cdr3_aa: CASSLGLAGGEQYF
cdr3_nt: TGTGCCAGCAGCTTAGGACTAGCGGGAGGCGAGCAGTACTTC

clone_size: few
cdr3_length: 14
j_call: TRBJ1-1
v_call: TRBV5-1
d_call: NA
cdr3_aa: CASRPPTAGTEAFF
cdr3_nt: TGCGCCAGTCGCCCCCCGACGGCGGGCACTGAAGCTTTCTTT

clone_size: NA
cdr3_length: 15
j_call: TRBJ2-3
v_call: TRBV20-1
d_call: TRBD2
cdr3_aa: CSAELAGGRTDTQYF
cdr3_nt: TGCAGTGCTGAACTAGCGGGGGGGCGGACAGATACGCAGTATTTT

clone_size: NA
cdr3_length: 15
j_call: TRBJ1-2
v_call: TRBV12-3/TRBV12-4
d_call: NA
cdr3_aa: CASSLSQRINYGYTF
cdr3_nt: TGTGCCAGCAGTTTGTCTCAACGGATTAACTATGGCTACACCTTC

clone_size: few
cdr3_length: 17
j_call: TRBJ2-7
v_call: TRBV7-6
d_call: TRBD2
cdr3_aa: CASSLAASGSPSYEQYF
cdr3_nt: TGTGCCAGCAGCTTAGCGGCTAGCGGGAGCCCCTCCTACGAGCAGTACTTC

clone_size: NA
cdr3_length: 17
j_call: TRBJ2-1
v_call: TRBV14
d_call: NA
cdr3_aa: CASSQDRAGDFRNEQFF
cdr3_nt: TGTGCCAGCAGCCAAGATAGGGCAGGGGACTTTCGCAATGAGCAGTTCTTC

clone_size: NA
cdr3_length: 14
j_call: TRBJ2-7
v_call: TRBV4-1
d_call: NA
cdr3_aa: CASSQAERGYEQYF
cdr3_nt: TGCGCCAGCAGCCAAGCCGAGAGGGGCTACGAGCAGTACTTC

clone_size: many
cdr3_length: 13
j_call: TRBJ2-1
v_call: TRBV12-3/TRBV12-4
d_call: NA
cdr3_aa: CASSLVERSEQFF
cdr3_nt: TGTGCCAGCAGTTTAGTGGAGCGTTCTGAGCAGTTCTTC

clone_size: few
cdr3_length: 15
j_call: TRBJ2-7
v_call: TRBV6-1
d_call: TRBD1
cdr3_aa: CASSDGGTGGFKKYF
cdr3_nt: TGTGCCAGCAGTGATGGTGGGACAGGAGGCTTCAAGAAGTACTTC

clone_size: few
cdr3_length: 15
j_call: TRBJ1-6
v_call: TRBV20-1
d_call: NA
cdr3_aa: CSARGPRLTYSPLHF
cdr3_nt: TGCAGTGCTAGGGGACCACGGCTAACCTATTCACCCCTCCACTTT

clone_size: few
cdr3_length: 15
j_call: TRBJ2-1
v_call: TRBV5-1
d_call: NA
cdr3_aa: CASRVSSGGYNEQFF
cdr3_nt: TGCGCCAGCAGGGTCTCTAGTGGGGGCTACAATGAGCAGTTCTTC

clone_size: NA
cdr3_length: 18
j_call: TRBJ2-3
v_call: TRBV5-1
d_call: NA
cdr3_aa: CASSPTPPGGSGTDTQYF
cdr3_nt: TGCGCCAGCAGCCCAACCCCTCCGGGGGGCTCGGGCACAGATACGCAGTATTTT

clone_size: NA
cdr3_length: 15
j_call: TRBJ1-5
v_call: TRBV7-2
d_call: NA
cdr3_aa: CASSLGGYSNQPQHF
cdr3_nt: TGTGCCAGCAGCTTAGGAGGTTATAGCAATCAGCCCCAGCATTTT

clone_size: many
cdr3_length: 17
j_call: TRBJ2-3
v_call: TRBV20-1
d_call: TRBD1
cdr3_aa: CSARDWRGQGATDTQYF
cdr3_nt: TGCAGTGCTAGAGATTGGAGAGGACAGGGGGCGACAGATACGCAGTATTTT

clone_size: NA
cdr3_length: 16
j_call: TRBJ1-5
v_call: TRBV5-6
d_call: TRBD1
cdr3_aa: CASSLLGQSNNQPQHF
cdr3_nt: TGTGCCAGCAGCTTACTGGGACAGAGCAATAATCAGCCCCAGCATTTT

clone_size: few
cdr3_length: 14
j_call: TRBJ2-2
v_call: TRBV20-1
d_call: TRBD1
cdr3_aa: CSARTGGNAGELFF
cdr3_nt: TGCAGTGCTAGGACAGGGGGAAATGCCGGGGAGCTGTTTTTT

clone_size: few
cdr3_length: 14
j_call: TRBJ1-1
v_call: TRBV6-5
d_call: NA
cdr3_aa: CASIRTERGTEAFF
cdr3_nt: TGTGCCAGCATCAGGACAGAACGGGGGACTGAAGCTTTCTTT

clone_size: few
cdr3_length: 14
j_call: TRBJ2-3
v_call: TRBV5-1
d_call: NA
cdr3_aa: CASSRAYSADTQYF
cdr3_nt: TGCGCCAGCAGCCGGGCTTACTCCGCAGATACGCAGTATTTT